The 21 T cell receptor beta chains listed next were all sequenced from one sample in a study of CD8 T cells in ankylosing spondylitis. Via MiXCR, TCRdb re-called the 5' RACE reads, giving one row per CDR3 protein. The sample carries hundreds of thousands of distinct CDR3 sequences, 20% recorded once. Sequencing input: blood, either unsorted or a sorted T cell fraction (not recorded which). The source is a female donor with ankylosing spondylitis or in good health (not recorded which).

V is TRBV6-1 and J is TRBJ2-7, with a weak D call TRBD2 (6 bases). The CDR3 has 13 amino acids. V was clipped by 3 bases and J by 2 bases, with 8 bases between them. Germline CDR1 is MNHNS and CDR2 is SASEGT. The CDR3 sequence is CASSEAGTYEQYF. The CDR3 DNA reads TGTGCCAGCAGTGAGGCGGGGACCTACGAGCAGTACTTC.

The V and J genes are TRBV10-3 and TRBJ2-1; 10 bases line up with TRBD2. V shed 0 bases and J 1 base; nucleotides not matched to a gene: 9. The length of the CDR3 is 19 residues. Germline CDR1 ENHRY, CDR2 SYGVKD. CDR3 region: CAISESSGRARRSYNEQFF. In DNA form, the CDR3 reads TGTGCCATCAGTGAGTCAAGCGGGAGGGCCCGGCGGTCCTACAATGAGCAGTTCTTC.

The table lists this clonotype with many counts. The chain recombines TRBV20-1 with TRBJ2-7, with D possibly being TRBD2 (5 bases). CDR3 length: 14 residues. The V end was cut by 5 bases, the J end by 2 bases, with 16 bases between. The V gene's germline CDR1 is DFQATT and CDR2 SNEGSKA (reference sequence). CDR3 region: CSAFDPSTTYEQYF. The CDR3 DNA sequence: TGCAGTGCTTTCGACCCATCGACTACCTACGAGCAGTACTTC.

The CDR3 DNA reads as TGTGCCAGCAGCGTAGTGGCCGACGCTATTTCACCCCTCCACTTT. Its protein is CASSVVADAISPLHF. The chain links TRBV9 to TRBJ1-6; D gene unclear. The CDR3 extends over 15 amino acids. Germline V lookup: CDR1 SGDLS, CDR2 YYNGEE. The V gene lost 0 bases and the J gene lost 9 bases, with 13 bases spanning the gap.

The rearrangement joins TRBV6-1 to TRBJ2-7; 10 positions agree with TRBD2. CDR1 is MNHNS and CDR2 is SASEGT in the germline V gene. V shed 5 bases, J shed 3 bases, and the junction held 7 bases outside the gene matches. This CDR3 has 15 amino acids. This CDR3 reads CASSREGLADYEQYF. The CDR3 DNA follows: TGTGCCAGCAGTCGAGAAGGACTAGCGGACTACGAGCAGTACTTC.

The rearrangement uses TRBV24-1 and TRBJ2-6, with a possible D match to TRBD1 (6 bases). V was clipped by 3 bases and J by 0 bases, with 11 bases between them. This CDR3 comprises 17 residues. Germline-derived CDR1 and CDR2 are KGHDR and SFDVKD. CDR3 sequence: CATSDPGQSSGANVLTF. The CDR3 nucleotides read TGTGCCACCAGTGATCCAGGACAGAGCTCTGGGGCCAACGTCCTGACTTTC.

The J gene is TRBJ2-1, the V gene TRBV2; D uncertain. The CDR3 is 14 amino acids. Trimming pared 4 bases from V and 6 bases from J, leaving 13 bases between. The germline CDR1 and CDR2 sequences are SNHLY and FYNNEI. CDR3 amino acids: CASSVDGSPNEQFF. The CDR3 DNA follows: TGTGCCAGCAGTGTAGACGGCTCCCCCAATGAGCAGTTCTTC.

This sequence joins TRBV5-1 and TRBJ2-3; 7 nucleotides align to TRBD1. Germline-derived CDR1 and CDR2 are SGHRS and YFSETQ. V trimming: 3 bases; J trimming: 6 bases; junction bases outside the gene matches: 7. CDR3 length: 14 residues. CDR3 in DNA: TGCGCCAGCAGCTACGGACAGGATGGGGATACGCAGTATTTT. Its protein is CASSYGQDGDTQYF.

The J gene is TRBJ2-7, the V gene TRBV6-1; D is perhaps TRBD1 or TRBD2 (5 bases each). V was cut by 6 bases and J by 3 bases, with 12 bases left in between. CDR1 is MNHNS, CDR2 SASEGT, per germline. This CDR3 is built from 13 residues. CDR3 sequence (DNA): TGTGCCAGCAGGAGGGGTGAAGGCTACGAGCAGTACTTC. It translates to CASRRGEGYEQYF.

This clonotype appeared a few times. This rearrangement joins TRBV4-3 to TRBJ1-1, with D perhaps TRBD1 (6 bases). Germline V gives CDR1 LGHNA, CDR2 YSLEER. The ends were cut back, 4 bases at V and 5 bases at J, with 20 bases in the middle. The CDR3 consists of 16 residues. CDR3 residues: CASSRGGVRGRTEAFF. CDR3 nucleotide sequence: TGCGCCAGCAGCCGAGGGGGGGTCAGGGGCAGGACTGAAGCTTTCTTT.

The J gene is TRBJ2-3, the V gene TRBV6-1; TRBD1 might be the D (5 bases). Trimming pared 6 bases from V and 0 bases from J, leaving 16 bases between. The CDR3 contains 16 residues. Germline-derived CDR1 and CDR2 are MNHNS and SASEGT. For the CDR3, the DNA is TGTGCCAGCAGGCCGGCGGACATCACTAGCACAGATACGCAGTATTTT. Amino acids: CASRPADITSTDTQYF.

This chain joins TRBV6-1 and TRBJ2-7; D perhaps matches TRBD1 (6 bases). The germline V and J ends were trimmed by 5 bases and 4 bases, with 15 bases remaining between them. The CDR3 covers 14 residues. Germline V gives CDR1 MNHNS, CDR2 SASEGT. Here the CDR3 reads CASSPLGTLYEQYF. The CDR3 DNA sequence: TGTGCCAGCAGTCCTCTGGGGACACTGTACGAGCAGTACTTC.

This clonotype was picked up a small number of times. The chain recombines TRBV24-1 with TRBJ2-1; no clear D gene. Trimming took 4 bases from V and 8 from J, leaving 8 bases between them. The CDR3 loop spans 12 amino acids. Germline V gives CDR1 KGHDR, CDR2 SFDVKD. The CDR3 loop reads CATSDFLHEQFF. DNA of the CDR3: TGTGCCACCAGTGACTTCCTACATGAGCAGTTCTTC.

V is TRBV6-1 and J is TRBJ2-2; D is unresolved. This CDR3 comprises 14 residues. V lost 7 bases and J lost 5, with 14 bases in between. CDR1 is MNHNS and CDR2 is SASEGT in the germline V gene. The CDR3 spells CASIPSSRTGELFF. The CDR3, as DNA: TGTGCCAGCATTCCCTCCAGTCGGACCGGGGAGCTGTTTTTT.

This clonotype was seen a handful of times. The chain joins TRBV27 to TRBJ1-1, with a tentative D call TRBD1 (6 bases). The V gene's germline CDR1 is MNHEY and CDR2 SMNVEV (reference sequence). The CDR3 length is 17 residues. Trimming stripped 5 bases from V and 2 bases from J, with 21 bases between. This chain's CDR3 is CASSTPPGAPTNTEAFF. The CDR3 DNA follows: TGTGCCAGCAGTACCCCCCCAGGGGCCCCTACTAACACTGAAGCTTTCTTT.

This clonotype was counted many times. This rearrangement joins TRBV3-1 to TRBJ2-1; no definite D call. Trimming cost V 2 bases and J 7 bases, with 15 bases left between them. Germline V gene sequence: CDR1 LGHDT, CDR2 YNNKEL (reference sequence). CDR3 length: 15 residues. CDR3 nucleotides: TGTGCCAGCAGCCAATTCCAGGTGAAAGGAAATGAGCAGTTCTTC. Protein sequence: CASSQFQVKGNEQFF.

This clonotype was seen more than once but under ten times. The chain couples TRBV5-1 to TRBJ2-5; 8 positions agree with TRBD1. This CDR3 comprises 14 residues. CDR1 and CDR2 from the germline V gene are SGHRS and YFSETQ. After removal of 5 bases from V and 5 bases from J, the junction contained 8 bases not matched to a gene. The CDR3 nucleotides read TGCGCCAGCAGTTCCGACAGGGGTGGGGAGACCCAGTACTTC. This gives the protein CASSSDRGGETQYF.

The rearrangement joins TRBV2 to TRBJ2-1; D gene unclear. This CDR3 has 15 amino acids. The V gene's germline CDR1 is SNHLY and CDR2 FYNNEI. Trimming removed 3 bases from V and 12 bases from J, with 21 bases in between. CDR3 coding DNA: TGTGCCAGCAGTGAGACAAGCATTCCCGGGCGATCGCAGTTCTTC. This gives the protein CASSETSIPGRSQFF. The full variable domain, completed using reference TRBV2 and TRBJ2-1, is EPEVTQTPSHQVTQMGQEVILRCVPISNHLYFYWYRQILGQKVEFLVSFYNNEISEKSEIFDDQFSVERPDGSNFTLKIRSTKLEDSAMYFCASSETSIPGRSQFFGPGTRLTVL.

Ten or more counts support this clonotype. This chain joins TRBV5-5 and TRBJ2-7; 7 bases agree with TRBD1. The CDR3 has 14 residues. Germline V lookup: CDR1 SGHKS, CDR2 YYEKEE (reference sequence). V dropped 5 bases and J dropped 4; count of bases not matched to a gene: 9. The CDR3 spells CASSLGTATYEQYF. CDR3 coding DNA: TGTGCCAGCAGTTTAGGGACAGCTACTTACGAGCAGTACTTC.

This clonotype was seen a few times. This rearrangement joins TRBV5-1 to TRBJ2-1; D perhaps matches TRBD2 (6 bases). Per germline, CDR1 SGHRS and CDR2 YFSETQ. The CDR3 length is 14 residues. V lost 1 base, J lost 5 bases, and 10 bases lay in between. This CDR3 reads CASSLISGNNEQFF. CDR3 coding DNA: TGCGCCAGCAGCTTGATTAGCGGAAACAATGAGCAGTTCTTC.

This clonotype was seen a handful of times. The chain carries TRBV6-5 and TRBJ2-3, with 7 bases matching TRBD2. Germline V gene data show CDR1 as MNHEY and CDR2 as SVGAGI. Trimming at V came to 2 bases and at J to 1 base, leaving 3 bases not matched to a gene. This CDR3 contains 15 residues. The CDR3: CASSYGGSGTDTQYF. The CDR3 DNA reads as TGTGCCAGCAGTTACGGCGGGAGTGGCACAGATACGCAGTATTTT.